A selection of T cell receptor beta chains follows, all from one sample in a study of T cell responses to AZD1222 COVID-19 vaccine. The method was immunoSEQ multiplex PCR; TCRdb's version includes in-frame clones alone and lacks a portion of them. The sample has 120,000 or so clones; 70% to 90% are singletons. The sequencing here drew on peripheral blood, taken on day 0 of AZD1222 vaccination. These receptors originate from an adult in good health. CDR3s include the opening cysteine and the closing phenylalanine or tryptophan.

>TRBV11-2|TRBJ2-7
CASSLSGGLYEQYF
>TRBV5-1|TRBJ2-7
CASSFSGGHYEQYF
>TRBV19|TRBJ2-6
CASSIFPLSGANVLTF
>TRBV10-3|TRBJ2-2
CAISDPGQGRTGELFF
>TRBV2|TRBJ2-7
CASSADVSYEQYF
>TRBV7-9|TRBJ2-4
CASSPGQAQDIQYF
>TRBV19|TRBJ2-5
CASSSWTSKQETQYF
>TRBV19|TRBJ2-3
CASSRRTGDTQYF
>TRBV18|TRBJ1-1
CASSPPVGGNTEAFF
>TRBV2|TRBJ2-7
CASNRAGVGQYF
>TRBV7-9|TRBJ2-7
CASSLTGGREQYF
>TRBV6-2/TRBV6-3|TRBJ1-4
CASSRIQGATNEKLFF
>TRBV7-2|TRBJ2-5
CASSQRAEETQYF
>TRBV28|TRBJ1-1
CASSTPGQGWTEAFF
>TRBV19|TRBJ1-1
CASSTGTAYTEAFF
>TRBV7-2|TRBJ2-3
CASSPGLAEITDTQYF
>TRBV29-1|TRBJ2-2
CSVYWDWTGELFF
>TRBV7-8|TRBJ2-7
CASSLERAKLQEQYF
>TRBV2|TRBJ1-1
CASSPSYSEAFF
>TRBV19|TRBJ2-1
CASKTNEGGTNEQFF
>TRBV12-3/TRBV12-4|TRBJ2-7
CASSQGQLYEQYF
>TRBV19|TRBJ1-2
CASMQGPHYTF
>TRBV9|TRBJ2-1
CASSTRGPMSNEQFF
>TRBV6-5|TRBJ2-5
CASSRPGQGKETQYF